This T cell receptor (beta chain) is drawn from a study of cytomegalovirus exposure and HLA in healthy donors. Overall study context: Roughly 180 million T cells yielded around 120 million unique TCR beta sequences in earlier analysis.

Study-wide results and caveats: Excluded: some indistinguishable V segments such as TRBV6-2 and TRBV6-3. In a later analysis, TCR association rates varied by HLA locus: DRB1 most, HLA-C fewest.

To note about this clone: Its target is not known. One junction end does not reproduce the germline sequence, and a read error may be involved.

The germline CDR1 and CDR2 sequences are SEHNR and FQNEAQ (reference sequence). The CDR3 covers 17 residues. The PCR ran on 60 Vbeta and 13 Jbeta primers. Sequencing used immunoSEQ multiplex PCR; TCRdb keeps in-frame clones, though not all of them. This sample has 95,000 to 150,000 clones, with approximately 72% found just once. Material for sequencing was PBMCs. The sequence was collected from a man in his sixties in good health and CMV-seropositive. This rearrangement joins TRBV7-9 to TRBJ1-4, with D tentatively TRBD1 (6 bases). The CDR3 DNA reads TGTTCCAGCAAACCCCCACCCGGGGGGCCGGCTAATGAAAAACTGTTTTTT. Protein: CSSKPPPGGPANEKLFF.